Ten or more counts support the clone carrying this T cell receptor (beta chain). What it binds is not known. The source of the sample is a study of identical twins. Study results and caveats: In zero-insertion analyses, partial confounding could arise from invariant MAIT and iNKT cells.

Template switching introduced a universal primer site, and the cDNA bore unique molecular identifiers. TCRdb reanalysed the 5' RACE reads using MiXCR and keeps one entry per CDR3 protein. This table has 700,000 or so distinct CDR3 sequences, less than 10% appearing once. The sample was also reused in another study, on yellow fever vaccine responses in identical twins.

This clonotype was obtained from a woman in her late teens or twenties in good health. The sequenced sample consisted of PBMCs.

This CDR3 is CASRGTSGKSSYNEQFF. In DNA, the CDR3 is TGTGCCAGCAGGGGGACTAGCGGGAAAAGCTCCTACAATGAGCAGTTCTTC. V gene TRBV6-1 combines with J gene TRBJ2-1; TRBD2 matches at 13 bases. The germline gives CDR1 MNHNS, CDR2 SASEGT. The CDR3 has 17 amino acids. Trimming cost V 6 bases and J 0 bases; bases outside gene matches: 5.